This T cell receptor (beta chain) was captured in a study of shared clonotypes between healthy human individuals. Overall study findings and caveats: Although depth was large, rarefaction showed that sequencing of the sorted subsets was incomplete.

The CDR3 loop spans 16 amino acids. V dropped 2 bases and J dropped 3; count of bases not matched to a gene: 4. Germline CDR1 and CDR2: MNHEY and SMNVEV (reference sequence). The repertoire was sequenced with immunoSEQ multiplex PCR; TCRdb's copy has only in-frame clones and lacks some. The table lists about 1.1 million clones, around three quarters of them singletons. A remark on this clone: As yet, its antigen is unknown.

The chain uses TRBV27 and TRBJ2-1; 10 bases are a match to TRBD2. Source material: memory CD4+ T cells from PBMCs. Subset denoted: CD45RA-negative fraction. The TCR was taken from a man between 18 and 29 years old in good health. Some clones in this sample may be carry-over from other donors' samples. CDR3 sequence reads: CASSLKVAGGYNEQFF. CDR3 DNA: TGTGCCAGCAGTTTAAAGGTAGCGGGAGGCTACAATGAGCAGTTCTTC.